Included here is one TCR beta chain sequence, with context. What it recognizes is unknown. The record originates from a study of CD8 T cells in Susac syndrome. Study-wide results and caveats: TCR sequencing and HLA analysis covered a relatively small number of individuals.

RNA in amounts of about 0.5 to 1 ug was reverse transcribed with random hexamers. Using its own MiXCR run on the immunoSEQ multiplex PCR reads, TCRdb lists one record per CDR3 protein. Of 100,000 to 150,000 distinct CDR3 sequences in the sample, over 85% were seen once. This CDR3 comprises 16 residues. The V gene lost 0 bases and the J gene lost 0 bases, with 13 bases spanning the gap. CDR1 and CDR2 (germline): SGHRS, YFSETQ. Isolation of CD8+ and CD4+ T cells was performed negatively, whereas enrichment of TEMRA cells was done by FACS. The source material was CD8+ T cells from PBMCs. The TCR sequence derives from a human donor with Susac syndrome. V and J are TRBV5-1 and TRBJ2-7, with D uncertain. The CDR3 bases are TGCGCCAGCAGCTTGGCCGCGCGTAAGAGCTCCTACGAGCAGTACTTC. Encoded protein: CASSLAARKSSYEQYF.